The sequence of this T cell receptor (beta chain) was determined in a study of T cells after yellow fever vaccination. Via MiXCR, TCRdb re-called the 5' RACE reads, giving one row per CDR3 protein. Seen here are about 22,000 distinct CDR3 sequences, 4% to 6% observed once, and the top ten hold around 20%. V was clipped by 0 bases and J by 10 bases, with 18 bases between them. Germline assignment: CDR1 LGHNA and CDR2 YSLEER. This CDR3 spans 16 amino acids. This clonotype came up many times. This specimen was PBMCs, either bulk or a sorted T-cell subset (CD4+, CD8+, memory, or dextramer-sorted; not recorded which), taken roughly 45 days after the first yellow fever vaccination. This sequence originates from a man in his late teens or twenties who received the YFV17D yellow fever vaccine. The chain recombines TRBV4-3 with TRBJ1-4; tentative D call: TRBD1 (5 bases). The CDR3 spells CASSQDFTGGNRKLFF. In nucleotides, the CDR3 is TGCGCCAGCAGCCAAGATTTCACAGGAGGTAATCGAAAACTGTTTTTT.